This T cell receptor (beta chain) was observed in a study of blood T cell repertoires in COVID-19. Method: immunoSEQ multiplex PCR; TCRdb's copy keeps in-frame clones and lacks some. The sample records roughly 120,000 clones, about nine tenths being singletons. The receptor was isolated from a human donor in a cohort sampled during active COVID-19. Specimen: peripheral blood.

The CDR3 region is CASSLAGGYNEQFF. CDR3 DNA: TGCGCCAGCAGCTTAGCGGGAGGGTACAATGAGCAGTTCTTC. The chain has TRBV10-1 and TRBJ2-1; 11 bases are a match to TRBD2. This CDR3 spans 14 amino acids. The germline V gene encodes CDR1 WNHNN and CDR2 SYGVQD (reference sequence). J lost 4 bases, V lost 6 bases, and 2 bases had no gene match.